A single T cell receptor (beta chain) is shown here with its context. The target antigen is unknown. Both 60 Vbeta primers and 13 Jbeta primers went into the PCR. TCRdb's table, derived via immunoSEQ multiplex PCR, lists solely in-frame clones and lacks some. Counted here are 84,000 or so clones, 60% to 85% occurring once; the ten biggest clones make up about 1.9%. These data belong to a study of cytomegalovirus exposure and HLA in healthy donors. Study-level findings and limits: Within an earlier analysis, most TCR beta V segments proved productive either about 90% or about 30% of the time. Later work found that TCR association rates differed between HLA loci; DRB1 had the most and HLA-C the fewest. One variant, a missense change in DCLRE1C, was linked in a later analysis to TCR beta V- and J-gene trimming. Clonal expansion was found to be greater in HLA-associated TCR beta chains than in equally common others in a later analysis.

The clonotype originates from a boy between 5 and 17 years old in good health and CMV-seronegative. The source material was PBMCs.

In DNA form, the CDR3 reads TGTGCCAGCAGCCACCCGGGGTCCTACGAGCAGTACTTC. It translates to CASSHPGSYEQYF. The chain has TRBV7-9 and TRBJ2-7, with TRBD2 as a possible D gene (5 bases). Trimming took off 5 bases at V and 1 base at J, with 9 bases between the two ends. This CDR3 has 13 amino acids. Germline-derived CDR1 and CDR2 are SEHNR and FQNEAQ (reference sequence).